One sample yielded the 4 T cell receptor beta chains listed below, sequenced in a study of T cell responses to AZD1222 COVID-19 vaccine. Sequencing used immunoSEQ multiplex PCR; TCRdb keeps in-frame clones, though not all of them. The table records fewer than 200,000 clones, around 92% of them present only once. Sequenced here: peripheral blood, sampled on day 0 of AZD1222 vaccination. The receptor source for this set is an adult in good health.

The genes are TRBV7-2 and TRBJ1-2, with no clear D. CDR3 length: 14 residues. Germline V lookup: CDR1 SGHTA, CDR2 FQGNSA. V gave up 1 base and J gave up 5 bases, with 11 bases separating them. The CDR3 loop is CASSLEIRGYGYTF. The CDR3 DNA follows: TGTGCCAGCAGCTTAGAAATCCGGGGATATGGCTACACCTTC.

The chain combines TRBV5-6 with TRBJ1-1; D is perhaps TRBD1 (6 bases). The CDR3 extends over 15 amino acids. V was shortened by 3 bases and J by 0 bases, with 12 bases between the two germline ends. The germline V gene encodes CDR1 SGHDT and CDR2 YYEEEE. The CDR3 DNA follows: TGTGCCAGCAGCTCGTGGACAGCGATGAACACTGAAGCTTTCTTT. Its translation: CASSSWTAMNTEAFF.

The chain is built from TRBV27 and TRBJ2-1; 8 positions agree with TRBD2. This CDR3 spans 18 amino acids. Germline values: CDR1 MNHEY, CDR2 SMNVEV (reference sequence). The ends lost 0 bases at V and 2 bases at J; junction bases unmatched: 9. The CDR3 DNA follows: TGTGCCAGCAGTTTATCGGTGGCTAGCGGGCTAACCTACAATGAGCAGTTCTTC. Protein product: CASSLSVASGLTYNEQFF.

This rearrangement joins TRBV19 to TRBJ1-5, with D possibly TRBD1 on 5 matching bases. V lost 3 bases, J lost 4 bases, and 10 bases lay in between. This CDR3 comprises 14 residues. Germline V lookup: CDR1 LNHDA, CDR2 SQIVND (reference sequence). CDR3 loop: CASSISGWNQPQHF. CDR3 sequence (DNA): TGTGCCAGTAGTATTTCAGGGTGGAATCAGCCCCAGCATTTT.